This TCR beta chain was profiled in a study of blood T cell repertoires in COVID-19. Turning to the study itself: Samples of COVID-19 (acute and convalescent) were obtained from the United States, Italy and Spain.

This CDR3 comprises 13 residues. Trimming stripped 3 bases from V and 6 bases from J, with 12 bases between. Germline CDR1 is SGHTA and CDR2 is FQGNSA. How the authors handled the data: Amplification of reference gene primers was used by the study to estimate nucleated cell counts. TCRdb keeps only in-frame clones here, not all; method: immunoSEQ multiplex PCR. V and J calls and clone size come straight from that table; D and trimming were deduced from the DNA. This table has around 200,000 clones, 89% appearing once. Each participant's cohort was designated according to participant-reported clinical history.

This clonotype was obtained from a woman between 18 and 29 years old who had recovered from COVID-19. This sequence joins TRBV7-2 and TRBJ2-7; TRBD2 might be the D (6 bases). Sample: PBMCs or T cells enriched from blood (not recorded which). The CDR3 region has the DNA TGTGCCAGCAGCTTTAGGTCCGGGGGCGAGCAGTACTTC. Residues: CASSFRSGGEQYF.